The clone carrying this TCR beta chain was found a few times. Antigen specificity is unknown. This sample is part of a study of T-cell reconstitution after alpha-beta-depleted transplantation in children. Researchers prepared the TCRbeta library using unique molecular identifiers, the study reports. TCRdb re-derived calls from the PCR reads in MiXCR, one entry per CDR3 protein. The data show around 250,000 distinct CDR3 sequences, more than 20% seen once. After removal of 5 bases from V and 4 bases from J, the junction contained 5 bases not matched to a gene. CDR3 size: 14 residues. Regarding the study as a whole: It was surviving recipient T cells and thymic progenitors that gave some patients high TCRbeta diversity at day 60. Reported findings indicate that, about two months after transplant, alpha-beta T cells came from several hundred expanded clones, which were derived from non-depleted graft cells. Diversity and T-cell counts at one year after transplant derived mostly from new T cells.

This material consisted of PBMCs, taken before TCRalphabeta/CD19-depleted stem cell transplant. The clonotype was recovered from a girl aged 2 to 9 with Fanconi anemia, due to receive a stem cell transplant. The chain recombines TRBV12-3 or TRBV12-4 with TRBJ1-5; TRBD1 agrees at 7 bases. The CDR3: CASSEGTDNQPQHF. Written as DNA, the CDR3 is TGTGCCAGCAGTGAAGGGACAGATAATCAGCCCCAGCATTTT.